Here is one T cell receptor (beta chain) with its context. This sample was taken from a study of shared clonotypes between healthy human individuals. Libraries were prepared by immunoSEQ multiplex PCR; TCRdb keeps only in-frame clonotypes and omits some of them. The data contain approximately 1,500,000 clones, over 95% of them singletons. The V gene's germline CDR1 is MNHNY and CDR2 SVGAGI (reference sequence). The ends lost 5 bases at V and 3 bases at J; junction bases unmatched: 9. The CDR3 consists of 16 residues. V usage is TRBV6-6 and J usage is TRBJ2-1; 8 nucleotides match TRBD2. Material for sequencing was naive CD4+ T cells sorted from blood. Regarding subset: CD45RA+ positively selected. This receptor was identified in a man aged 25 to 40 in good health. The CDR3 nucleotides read TGTGCCAGCAGTCCCCGACTAGCGAGAGACTACAATGAGCAGTTCTTC. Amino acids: CASSPRLARDYNEQFF.